Below are 21 T cell receptor beta chains sequenced from a single sample in a study of blood T cell repertoires in COVID-19. Repertoires were generated with immunoSEQ multiplex PCR, while TCRdb's copy carries only in-frame clones and drops some. The top ten hold about 1.6% of the sample, which has around 260,000 clones, about nine tenths seen once. The sequencing input was peripheral blood. The receptor source for this set is a woman aged 35 to 49 who had recovered from COVID-19.

The rearrangement links TRBV19 to TRBJ1-2; 9 bases fit TRBD1. CDR1 and CDR2 (germline): LNHDA, SQIVND (reference sequence). The CDR3 extends over 14 amino acids. V was pared by 8 bases and J by 5 bases, with 9 bases of the junction left unmatched. The CDR3 here is CASCRDRALYGYTF. In nucleotides, the CDR3 is TGTGCCAGTTGCCGGGACAGGGCCCTTTATGGCTACACCTTC.

This chain links TRBV11-2 with TRBJ2-5; D unclear. Germline CDR1 SGHAT, CDR2 FQNNGV. This CDR3 comprises 14 residues. V lost 5 bases, J lost 3 bases, and 13 bases lay in between. DNA of the CDR3: TGTGCCAGCAGCGCCGGCGGATTAAAAGAGACCCAGTACTTC. As protein: CASSAGGLKETQYF.

Here the CDR3 reads CSAPWGDELFF. CDR3 DNA: TGCAGTGCGCCCTGGGGGGACGAACTGTTTTTT. The chain recombines TRBV20-1 with TRBJ1-4; a weak D match, TRBD1 (5 bases). V lost 6 bases and J 12 bases, leaving 14 bases between the germline ends. The CDR3 is 11 residues long. Germline V gene data show CDR1 as DFQATT and CDR2 as SNEGSKA (reference sequence).

On this clone: A far more abundant clone sits one base away, making this likely a read error. The chain joins TRBV12-3 or TRBV12-4 to TRBJ1-2, with 7 bases lining up with TRBD1. This CDR3 is built from 12 residues. V lost 6 bases and J lost 3; bases outside the gene matches: 1. The CDR3 sequence is CASRGGHYGYTF. CDR3 coding DNA: TGTGCCAGCAGAGGGGGCCACTATGGCTACACCTTC.

CDR3 protein: CASSRTGEEKLFF. The CDR3 DNA reads as TGCGCCAGCAGCCGGACAGGGGAGGAAAAACTGTTTTTT. This chain links TRBV5-1 with TRBJ1-4; TRBD1 matches 9 bases. Germline lookup yields CDR1 SGHRS and CDR2 YFSETQ. This CDR3 has 13 amino acids. V was pared by 4 bases and J by 8 bases, with 3 bases of the junction left unmatched.

The chain couples TRBV19 to TRBJ2-2, with 7 bases identical to TRBD1. The CDR3 totals 13 residues. CDR1 and CDR2 from the germline V gene are LNHDA and SQIVND (reference sequence). V lost 6 bases and J lost 9; bases outside the gene matches: 7. CDR3 in DNA: TGTGCCAGTAGCCACAGGGGAGCTAGGGAGCTGTTTTTT. Its protein is CASSHRGARELFF.

The chain is built from TRBV5-6 and TRBJ1-2; 7 bases agree with TRBD1. The CDR3 length is 16 residues. J lost 5 bases, V lost 5 bases, and 15 bases had no gene match. Germline CDR1 and CDR2: SGHDT and YYEEEE. The CDR3 spells CASRGRGGQKFYGYTF. The DNA for the CDR3 is TGTGCCAGCAGGGGGAGAGGGGGACAGAAATTTTATGGCTACACCTTC. The full variable domain, with the rest looked up from reference TRBV5-6 and TRBJ1-2, is DAGVTQSPTHLIKTRGQQVTLRCSPKSGHDTVSWYQQALGQGPQFIFQYYEEEERQRGNFPDRFSGHQFPNYSSELNVNALLLGDSALYLCASRGRGGQKFYGYTFGSGTRLTVV.

The chain couples TRBV19 to TRBJ2-3; D unclear. This CDR3 is built from 12 residues. Germline lookup yields CDR1 LNHDA and CDR2 SQIVND (reference sequence). With 4 bases removed from V and 6 bases from J, the gap between germline ends came to 8 bases. The CDR3 sequence is CASSRAWDTQYF. The CDR3, as DNA: TGTGCCAGTAGTAGAGCGTGGGATACGCAGTATTTT.

The CDR3 is CASSLHGSGANVLTF. CDR3 nucleotides: TGTGCCAGCAGCCTACACGGGTCTGGGGCCAACGTCCTGACTTTC. The chain couples TRBV14 to TRBJ2-6; D is unclear. Per germline, CDR1 SGHDN and CDR2 FVKESK. This CDR3 contains 15 residues. V was pared by 4 bases and J by 1 base, with 8 bases between.

The rearrangement uses TRBV10-3 and TRBJ1-2; TRBD1 is a possible D gene (6 bases). The CDR3 extends over 14 amino acids. The V gene lost 6 bases and the J gene lost 6 bases, with 17 bases spanning the gap. The germline V gene encodes CDR1 ENHRY and CDR2 SYGVKD. This CDR3 is CAIREVLKGDGYTF. The DNA for the CDR3 is TGTGCCATCAGAGAAGTTTTAAAGGGGGATGGCTACACCTTC.

The rearrangement links TRBV10-3 to TRBJ2-2, with 10 bases fitting TRBD1. V lost 8 bases to trimming and J lost 5 bases; unmatched junction nucleotides: 8. Per germline, CDR1 ENHRY and CDR2 SYGVKD. The CDR3 contains 15 residues. The CDR3 nucleotides read TGTGCCATCGGCCGGGACAGGGGAAATACCGGGGAGCTGTTTTTT. Encoded protein: CAIGRDRGNTGELFF.

The V call is TRBV9, the J call TRBJ2-5; 9 positions match TRBD2. V was pared by 3 bases and J by 7 bases, with 1 base of the junction left unmatched. CDR3 size: 12 residues. Looked up from germline, CDR1 is SGDLS and CDR2 is YYNGEE. CDR3 in amino acids: CASSETSGTQYF. The CDR3 coding sequence is TGTGCCAGCAGCGAGACTAGCGGGACCCAGTACTTC.

This clone was found a few times. As DNA, the CDR3 is TGTGCCAGCAGCCCTAGCGGGGGGGCCGGTTGGAGCAATGAGCAGTTCTTC. The encoded protein is CASSPSGGAGWSNEQFF. This chain uses TRBV9 with TRBJ2-1; 12 bases line up with TRBD2. V dropped 4 bases and J dropped 6; count of bases not matched to a gene: 11. Germline assignment: CDR1 SGDLS and CDR2 YYNGEE. This CDR3 is 17 amino acids long.

This chain joins TRBV7-6 and TRBJ2-7; 7 positions match TRBD2. CDR1 is SGHVS, CDR2 FNYEAQ, per germline. The V segment lost 2 bases and the J segment 6 bases; nucleotides outside the gene matches: 13. This CDR3 spans 16 amino acids. The DNA for the CDR3 is TGTGCCAGCAGCTTAAGTTCCGGCGGGGGTAGTTCCGAGCAGTACTTC. It is translated as CASSLSSGGGSSEQYF.

The J gene is TRBJ2-1, the V gene TRBV19; TRBD2 is a possible D gene (7 bases). Trimming stripped 6 bases from V and 5 bases from J, with 17 bases between. Looked up from germline, CDR1 is LNHDA and CDR2 is SQIVND (reference sequence). This CDR3 is 15 amino acids long. CDR3 sequence: CASRTHGGLDNEQFF. In nucleotides, the CDR3 is TGTGCCAGTAGAACGCACGGGGGGCTAGACAATGAGCAGTTCTTC.

The chain couples TRBV5-1 to TRBJ2-7, with 10 bases that match TRBD1. This CDR3 has 15 residues. CDR1 and CDR2 (germline): SGHRS, YFSETQ. The J segment lost 3 bases and the V segment lost 2 bases, leaving 5 bases of the junction unmatched. The CDR3 DNA is TGCGCCAGCAGCTTTGACAGGGGGCTGATCTACGAGCAGTACTTC. It specifies CASSFDRGLIYEQYF.

The chain joins TRBV15 to TRBJ1-1, with D tentatively TRBD1 (5 bases). Germline V gives CDR1 LNHNV, CDR2 YYDKDF (reference sequence). Between the trimmed V and J ends, which lost 5 bases and 5 bases, there was a span of 15 bases. This CDR3 has 14 amino acids. CDR3 nucleotide sequence: TGTGCCACCAGCCGAGGGTCAGGGCGGACTGAAGCTTTCTTT. Encoded protein: CATSRGSGRTEAFF. Full variable domain (outside the CDR3, taken from reference TRBV15 and TRBJ1-1): DAMVIQNPRYQVTQFGKPVTLSCSQTLNHNVMYWYQQKSSQAPKLLFHYYDKDFNNEADTPDNFQSRRPNTSFCFLDIRSPGLGDTAMYLCATSRGSGRTEAFFGQGTRLTVV.

The chain carries TRBV6-5 and TRBJ1-3; no firm D call. The CDR3 loop spans 16 amino acids. The V gene lost 2 bases and the J gene lost 2 bases, with 13 bases spanning the gap. Germline V gene sequence: CDR1 MNHEY, CDR2 SVGAGI. This CDR3 reads CASSYPIGGTGNTIYF. CDR3 nucleotide sequence: TGTGCCAGCAGTTACCCAATAGGCGGAACTGGAAACACCATATATTTT.

The V gene is TRBV27, the J gene TRBJ2-1; possible D gene TRBD2, 6 bases. Per the germline V gene, CDR1 is MNHEY and CDR2 is SMNVEV (reference sequence). V was clipped by 0 bases and J by 9 bases, with 15 bases between them. The CDR3 spans 15 residues. For the CDR3, the DNA is TGTGCCAGCAGTTTATCTGGGTGGGGGGATCGTGAGCAGTTCTTC. It translates to CASSLSGWGDREQFF.

This rearrangement joins TRBV7-2 to TRBJ2-3; D possibly corresponds to TRBD1 (5 bases). CDR3 length equals 14 residues. V gave up 4 bases and J gave up 2 bases, with 10 bases separating them. Germline V CDR1 and CDR2: SGHTA, FQGNSA. CDR3 DNA: TGTGCCAGCAGCTCCTGGGGCCCCACAGATACGCAGTATTTT. It encodes CASSSWGPTDTQYF.

This clone was counted only a few times. This chain links TRBV5-1 with TRBJ1-5, with a tentative D call TRBD1 (5 bases). Germline assignment: CDR1 SGHRS and CDR2 YFSETQ. The CDR3 extends over 14 amino acids. V shed 4 bases and J shed 7 bases, with 15 bases lying between them. The CDR3 DNA follows: TGCGCCAGCAGCCCGATGGGGGAGGGGCAGCCCCAGCATTTT. Translated, it gives CASSPMGEGQPQHF.